The clone carrying this T cell receptor beta chain showed up just a few times. The table came from immunoSEQ multiplex PCR; TCRdb's copy has only in-frame clones and leaves some out. The sample consists of around 35,000 clones, roughly 84% of them appearing once. Per the germline V gene, CDR1 is SGHRS and CDR2 is YFSETQ. The CDR3 runs to 18 residues. V lost 3 bases, J lost 6 bases, and 12 bases stayed unmatched. These data come from a study of PD-L1 blockade in urothelial cancer. Study-level background: As for prior chemotherapy regimens, patients had received 0 to 3.

As for time point: pretreatment peripheral blood. Sequencing was performed on PBMCs, taken around atezolizumab (anti-PD-L1) treatment. This receptor was obtained from a man between 60 and 70 years old with urothelial cancer. The chain joins TRBV5-1 to TRBJ2-2; 12 positions agree with TRBD2. DNA of the CDR3: TGCGCCAGCAGCTCGTGGACTAGCGGGAAAAAAGGTTCCGGGGAGCTGTTTTTT. It codes for CASSSWTSGKKGSGELFF.